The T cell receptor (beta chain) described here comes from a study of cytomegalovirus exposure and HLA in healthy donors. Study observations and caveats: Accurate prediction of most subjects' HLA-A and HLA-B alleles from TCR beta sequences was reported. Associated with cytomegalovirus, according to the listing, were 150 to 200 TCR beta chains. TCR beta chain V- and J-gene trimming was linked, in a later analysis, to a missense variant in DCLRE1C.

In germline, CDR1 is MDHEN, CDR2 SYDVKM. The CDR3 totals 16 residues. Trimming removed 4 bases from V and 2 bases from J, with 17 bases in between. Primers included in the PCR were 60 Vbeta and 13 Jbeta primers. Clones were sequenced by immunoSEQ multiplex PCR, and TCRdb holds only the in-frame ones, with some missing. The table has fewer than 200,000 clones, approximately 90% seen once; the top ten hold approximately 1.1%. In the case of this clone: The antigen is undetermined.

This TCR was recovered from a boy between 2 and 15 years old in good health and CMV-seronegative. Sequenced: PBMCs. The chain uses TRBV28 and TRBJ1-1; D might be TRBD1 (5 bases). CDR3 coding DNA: TGTGCCAGCAGTTCATCGGGCCTACAGGCAAACACTGAAGCTTTCTTT. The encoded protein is CASSSSGLQANTEAFF.